These 25 T cell receptor beta chains were sequenced from one sample in a study of graft-versus-host responses after intestinal transplantation. Repertoires were generated with immunoSEQ multiplex PCR, while TCRdb's copy carries only in-frame clones and drops some. The sample lists some 79,000 clones; 85% to 90% were seen once. These TCRs' antigens remain unknown. The material sequenced was unstimulated CD4+ T cells sorted from spleen or lymph node cells, taken before intestinal transplant. These receptor sequences come from a human donor who received an intestinal transplant.

V usage is TRBV30 and J usage is TRBJ2-3; maybe TRBD2 (5 bases). V gave up 0 bases and J gave up 0 bases, with 7 bases separating them. This CDR3 is built from 14 residues. CDR1 GTSNPN and CDR2 SVGIG come from the germline V gene (reference sequence). For the CDR3, the DNA is TGTGCCTGGAGTGTCCGGACTAGCACAGATACGCAGTATTTT. Its translation is CAWSVRTSTDTQYF. Supplemented by reference TRBV30 and TRBJ2-3, the full variable domain reads SQTIHQWPATLVQPVGSPLSLECTVEGTSNPNLYWYRQAAGRGLQLLFYSVGIGQISSEVPQNLSASRPQDRQFILSSKKLLLSDSGFYLCAWSVRTSTDTQYFGPGTRLTVL.

The chain employs TRBV28 and TRBJ1-1, with a tentative D call TRBD1 (5 bases). Per germline, CDR1 MDHEN and CDR2 SYDVKM. Trimming took off 7 bases at V and 4 bases at J, with 13 bases between the two ends. The CDR3 has 13 residues. Written as DNA, the CDR3 is TGTGCCAGCAACCTCAGGGTACGCACTGAAGCTTTCTTT. It specifies CASNLRVRTEAFF. The complete variable domain, with remaining parts taken from reference TRBV28 and TRBJ1-1, reads DVKVTQSSRYLVKRTGEKVFLECVQDMDHENMFWYRQDPGLGLRLIYFSYDVKMKEKGDIPEGYSVSREKKERFSLILESASTNQTSMYLCASNLRVRTEAFFGQGTRLTVV.

The chain has TRBV6-5 and TRBJ1-4; tentative D call: TRBD1 (5 bases). Germline values: CDR1 MNHEY, CDR2 SVGAGI. Between the trimmed V and J ends, which lost 6 bases and 5 bases, there was a span of 13 bases. The CDR3 spans 14 residues. The CDR3 loop reads CASRLDKGNEKLFF. The DNA for the CDR3 is TGTGCCAGCAGACTGGACAAAGGGAATGAAAAACTGTTTTTT.

This clone came up once. This rearrangement joins TRBV5-1 to TRBJ2-5, with 8 bases aligning to TRBD1. Trimming took 6 bases from V and 7 from J; bases not matched to a gene: 8. This CDR3 spans 13 amino acids. In germline, CDR1 is SGHRS, CDR2 YFSETQ. Here the CDR3 reads CASNEQGVGTQYF. The CDR3 DNA is TGCGCCAGCAACGAACAGGGGGTTGGGACCCAGTACTTC.

This CDR3 is CASSDGGKAYEQYF. The CDR3, as DNA: TGCGCCAGCAGTGACGGGGGGAAGGCCTACGAGCAGTACTTC. This rearrangement joins TRBV10-1 to TRBJ2-7, with TRBD2 matching over 7 bases. Unmatched junction bases numbered 4, after V lost 3 bases and J lost 2 bases. Germline CDR1 WNHNN, CDR2 SYGVQD (reference sequence). The CDR3 is made up of 14 amino acids.

The chain employs TRBV7-9 and TRBJ2-3; 11 bases map to TRBD2. The CDR3 spans 15 residues. Germline CDR1 reads SEHNR; CDR2 reads FQNEAQ (reference sequence). Trimming removed 0 bases from V and 4 bases from J; junction bases left unmatched: 0. The CDR3 coding sequence is TGTGCCAGCAGCTTAGCGGGACTAGCGGCAGATACGCAGTATTTT. The encoded protein is CASSLAGLAADTQYF.

The chain uses TRBV5-1 and TRBJ1-2, with 9 bases that match TRBD1. CDR3 size: 17 residues. Trimming removed 2 bases from V and 5 bases from J; junction bases left unmatched: 13. Germline CDR1 reads SGHRS; CDR2 reads YFSETQ. The CDR3 here is CASSLTSGTGQSYGYTF. The CDR3 coding sequence is TGCGCCAGCAGCTTAACCTCCGGGACAGGGCAATCTTATGGCTACACCTTC.

V usage is TRBV7-9 and J usage is TRBJ2-1, with D perhaps TRBD2 (7 bases). This CDR3 has 15 residues. Trimming removed 2 bases from V and 5 bases from J, with 13 bases in between. Germline V gene data show CDR1 as SEHNR and CDR2 as FQNEAQ (reference sequence). CDR3 region: CASSLWRGLNNEQFF. DNA of the CDR3: TGTGCCAGCAGCTTATGGCGGGGGCTCAACAATGAGCAGTTCTTC.

The CDR3 loop reads CASSEDPYSGRAGYNEQFF. The CDR3 DNA sequence: TGTGCCAGCAGTGAAGACCCTTATAGCGGGAGGGCCGGTTACAATGAGCAGTTCTTC. This chain links TRBV2 with TRBJ2-1; 11 bases agree with TRBD2. Germline CDR1 is SNHLY and CDR2 is FYNNEI. CDR3 length: 19 amino acids. With 1 base clipped from V and 4 bases from J, the junction kept 12 bases outside the gene matches.

The rearrangement joins TRBV10-3 to TRBJ1-1; D gene unclear. The CDR3 is made up of 14 amino acids. Germline lookup yields CDR1 ENHRY and CDR2 SYGVKD. Trimming pared 0 bases from V and 1 base from J, leaving 6 bases between. The CDR3 sequence: CAISESGGNTEAFF. The CDR3 nucleotides are TGTGCCATCAGTGAGTCAGGAGGGAACACTGAAGCTTTCTTT.

The chain recombines TRBV30 with TRBJ2-4, with 8 bases identical to TRBD1. Per the germline V gene, CDR1 is GTSNPN and CDR2 is SVGIG (reference sequence). J was trimmed by 5 bases and V by 2 bases; bases with no gene match: 8. The CDR3 length is 15 residues. This chain's CDR3 is CAWSLQGGSQNIQYF. Here the CDR3 DNA reads TGTGCCTGGAGTTTACAGGGGGGTAGCCAAAACATTCAGTACTTC. The complete variable domain, with remaining parts taken from reference TRBV30 and TRBJ2-4, reads SQTIHQWPATLVQPVGSPLSLECTVEGTSNPNLYWYRQAAGRGLQLLFYSVGIGQISSEVPQNLSASRPQDRQFILSSKKLLLSDSGFYLCAWSLQGGSQNIQYFGAGTRLSVL.

This chain connects TRBV6-1 to TRBJ2-1; 10 bases are shared with TRBD2. Trimming took 4 bases from V and 9 from J; bases not matched to a gene: 12. Germline V CDR1 and CDR2: MNHNS, SASEGT. This CDR3 is built from 16 residues. The CDR3 loop reads CASSALAGRLQGEQFF. The CDR3, as DNA: TGTGCCAGCAGTGCACTAGCGGGACGTCTACAGGGTGAGCAGTTCTTC.

V usage is TRBV4-2 and J usage is TRBJ2-5; 9 bases map to TRBD2. With 2 bases clipped from V and 2 bases from J, the junction kept 9 bases outside the gene matches. The germline CDR1 and CDR2 sequences are LGHNA and YNFKEQ. This CDR3 contains 17 residues. In nucleotides, the CDR3 is TGTGCCAGCAGCCAAACGCCCCCGACTAGCGGACAAGAGACCCAGTACTTC. Encoded protein: CASSQTPPTSGQETQYF.

The chain carries TRBV19 and TRBJ2-7; tentative D call: TRBD1 (6 bases). This CDR3 region has 14 residues. Germline V CDR1 and CDR2: LNHDA, SQIVND (reference sequence). V dropped 0 bases and J dropped 2 bases, with 8 bases sitting between them. CDR3 protein: CASSIEPGAYEQYF. As DNA, the CDR3 is TGTGCCAGTAGTATAGAGCCAGGGGCCTACGAGCAGTACTTC.

V and J are TRBV6-5 and TRBJ1-1; possibly TRBD1 for D (6 bases). CDR1 and CDR2 from the germline V gene are MNHEY and SVGAGI. The CDR3 has 13 amino acids. Trimming cost V 6 bases and J 6 bases, with 14 bases left between them. For the CDR3, the DNA is TGTGCCAGCAGAGCCACAGGGATCCCTGAAGCTTTCTTT. Its translation is CASRATGIPEAFF.

The chain recombines TRBV4-1 with TRBJ1-1; D is unresolved. V shed 4 bases and J shed 1 base, with 13 bases lying between them. The V gene's germline CDR1 is MGHRA and CDR2 YSYEKL. The CDR3 is 15 residues long. The CDR3 is CASSLFLTENTEAFF. CDR3 bases: TGCGCCAGCAGCCTTTTTCTAACCGAGAACACTGAAGCTTTCTTT.

V is TRBV28 and J is TRBJ1-4, with D tentatively TRBD1 (5 bases). The V end lost 2 bases, the J end lost 11 bases, and 18 bases lay between the germline ends. The CDR3 is made up of 15 amino acids. Per the germline V gene, CDR1 is MDHEN and CDR2 is SYDVKM. As DNA, the CDR3 is TGTGCCAGCAGTTTAAGATTGGGGGGGGTCAGCAAACTGTTTTTT. This codes for CASSLRLGGVSKLFF.

CDR3 protein: CASSSGEGNYGYTF. The CDR3 nucleotides read TGTGCCAGCAGTTCAGGGGAGGGGAACTATGGCTACACCTTC. This chain connects TRBV27 to TRBJ1-2; perhaps TRBD1 as D (6 bases). Germline V gives CDR1 MNHEY, CDR2 SMNVEV (reference sequence). Trimming removed 4 bases from V and 2 bases from J, with 11 bases in between. CDR3 length equals 14 residues.

This clone was detected a few times. The V gene is TRBV5-1, the J gene TRBJ2-1; 7 bases line up with TRBD1. Looked up from germline, CDR1 is SGHRS and CDR2 is YFSETQ. The CDR3 contains 15 residues. The J segment lost 7 bases and the V segment lost 4 bases, leaving 11 bases of the junction unmatched. CDR3 in amino acids: CASSPTETGKNEQFF. CDR3 nucleotide sequence: TGCGCCAGCAGCCCAACCGAGACAGGGAAGAATGAGCAGTTCTTC.

The chain employs TRBV11-2 and TRBJ2-2; the D gene is possibly TRBD1 (5 bases). Germline values: CDR1 SGHAT, CDR2 FQNNGV. This CDR3 has 14 amino acids. Trimming removed 2 bases from V and 1 base from J, with 5 bases in between. The chain's CDR3 is CASSLRGNTGELFF. The CDR3 DNA is TGTGCCAGCAGCTTAAGGGGGAACACCGGGGAGCTGTTTTTT. The entire variable domain, with the rest obtained from reference TRBV11-2 and TRBJ2-2, is as follows: EAGVAQSPRYKIIEKRQSVAFWCNPISGHATLYWYQQILGQGPKLLIQFQNNGVVDDSQLPKDRFSAERLKGVDSTLKIQPAKLEDSAVYLCASSLRGNTGELFFGEGSRLTVL.

The chain joins TRBV5-6 to TRBJ1-5, with 8 bases lining up with TRBD1. The junction had 9 bases not matched to a gene; V was cut back by 5 bases and J by 5 bases. The germline V gene encodes CDR1 SGHDT and CDR2 YYEEEE. The CDR3 covers 15 residues. The CDR3 nucleotides read TGTGCCAGCAGTCGCAGGGGGCGGGTTGATCAGCCCCAGCATTTT. Translated, it gives CASSRRGRVDQPQHF.

This clone was found once. The CDR3, as DNA: TGTGCCAGCAGTGAATGGGGGACTAGCGGGAGGTTGAGAGCCAAAAACATTCAGTACTTC. Its protein is CASSEWGTSGRLRAKNIQYF. This sequence joins TRBV2 and TRBJ2-4, with 15 bases that match TRBD2. V gave up 2 bases and J gave up 0 bases; unmatched junction bases: 8. This CDR3 contains 20 residues. Per germline, CDR1 SNHLY and CDR2 FYNNEI.

The chain uses TRBV29-1 and TRBJ1-6; 11 nucleotides match TRBD1. Germline trimming cut 5 bases from V and 3 bases from J; bases unmatched to any gene: 3. Germline V CDR1 and CDR2: SQVTM, ANQGSEA. The CDR3 spans 15 residues. The CDR3 DNA reads TGCAGCGTTCGGACAGGGGGCCTCTATAATTCACCCCTCCACTTT. Encoded protein: CSVRTGGLYNSPLHF.

This chain links TRBV28 with TRBJ1-1; tentatively, D is TRBD1 (5 bases). The germline gives CDR1 MDHEN, CDR2 SYDVKM. This CDR3 is built from 14 residues. With 6 bases removed from V and 0 bases from J, the gap between germline ends came to 11 bases. The CDR3 DNA follows: TGTGCCAGCAGGGGGCCAGTATTGAACACTGAAGCTTTCTTT. As protein: CASRGPVLNTEAFF.

This CDR3 reads CASRHLGGGGAYEQYF. The DNA for the CDR3 is TGTGCCAGCAGGCACTTAGGCGGGGGAGGTGCCTACGAGCAGTACTTC. The chain recombines TRBV6-6 with TRBJ2-7; TRBD2 matches 7 bases. Germline V lookup: CDR1 MNHNY, CDR2 SVGAGI (reference sequence). With V trimmed by 6 bases and J by 2 bases, 13 bases remained unmatched. The CDR3 spans 16 residues.